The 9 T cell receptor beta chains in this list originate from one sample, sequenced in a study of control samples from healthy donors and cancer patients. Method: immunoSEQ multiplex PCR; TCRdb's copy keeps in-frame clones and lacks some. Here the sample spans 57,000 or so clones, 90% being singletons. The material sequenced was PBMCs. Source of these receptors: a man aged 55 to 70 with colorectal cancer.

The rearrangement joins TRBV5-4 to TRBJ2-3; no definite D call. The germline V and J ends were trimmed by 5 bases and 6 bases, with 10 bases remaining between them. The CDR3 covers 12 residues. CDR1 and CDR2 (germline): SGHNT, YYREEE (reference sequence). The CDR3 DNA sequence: TGTGCCAGCAGTTTAGAGGTGGATACGCAGTATTTT. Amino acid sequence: CASSLEVDTQYF.

The CDR3 protein is CASSNQYEQYF. DNA for the CDR3: TGTGCCAGCAGTAACCAATACGAGCAGTACTTC. The V and J genes are TRBV6-5 and TRBJ2-7, with D uncertain. V was trimmed by 5 bases and J by 4 bases, leaving 6 bases between them. Germline assignment: CDR1 MNHEY and CDR2 SVGAGI. The CDR3 is made up of 11 amino acids.

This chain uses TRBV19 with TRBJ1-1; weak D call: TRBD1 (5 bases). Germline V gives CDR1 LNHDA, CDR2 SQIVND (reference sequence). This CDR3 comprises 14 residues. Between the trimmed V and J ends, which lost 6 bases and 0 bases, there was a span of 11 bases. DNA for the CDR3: TGTGCCAGTAGGAAAGGGGACTTGAACACTGAAGCTTTCTTT. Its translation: CASRKGDLNTEAFF.

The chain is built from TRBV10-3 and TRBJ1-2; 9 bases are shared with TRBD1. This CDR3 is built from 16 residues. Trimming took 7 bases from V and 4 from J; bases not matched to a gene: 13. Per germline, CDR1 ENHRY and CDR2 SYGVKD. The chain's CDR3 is CAITSGQGKSSYGYTF. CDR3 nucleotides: TGTGCCATCACCTCAGGACAGGGGAAGTCCTCCTATGGCTACACCTTC.

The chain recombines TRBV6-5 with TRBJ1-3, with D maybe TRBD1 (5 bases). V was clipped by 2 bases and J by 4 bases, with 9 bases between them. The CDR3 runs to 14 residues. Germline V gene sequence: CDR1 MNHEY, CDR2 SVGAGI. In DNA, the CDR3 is TGTGCCAGCAGTTACCCCGGGGCAGGAAACACCATATATTTT. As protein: CASSYPGAGNTIYF.

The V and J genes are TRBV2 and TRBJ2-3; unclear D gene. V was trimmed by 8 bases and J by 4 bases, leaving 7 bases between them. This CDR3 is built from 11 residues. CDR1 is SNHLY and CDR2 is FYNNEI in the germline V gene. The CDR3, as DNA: TGTGCCAGCGGAGATTCAGATACGCAGTATTTT. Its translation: CASGDSDTQYF.

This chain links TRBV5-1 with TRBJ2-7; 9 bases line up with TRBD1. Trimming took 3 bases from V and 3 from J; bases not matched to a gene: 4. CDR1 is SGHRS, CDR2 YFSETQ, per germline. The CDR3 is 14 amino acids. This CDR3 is CASSWDRARYEQYF. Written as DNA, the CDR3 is TGCGCCAGCAGCTGGGACAGGGCCCGCTACGAGCAGTACTTC.

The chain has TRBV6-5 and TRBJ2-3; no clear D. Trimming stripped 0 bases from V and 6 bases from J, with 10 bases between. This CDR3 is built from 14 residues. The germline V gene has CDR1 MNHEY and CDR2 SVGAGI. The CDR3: CASSYSYTVDTQYF. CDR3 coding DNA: TGTGCCAGCAGTTACTCCTATACGGTGGATACGCAGTATTTT.

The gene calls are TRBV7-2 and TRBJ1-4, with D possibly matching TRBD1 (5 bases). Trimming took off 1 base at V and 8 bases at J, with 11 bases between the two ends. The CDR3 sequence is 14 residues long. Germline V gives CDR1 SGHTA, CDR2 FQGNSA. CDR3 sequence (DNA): TGTGCCAGCAGCTTAGGGCCCGGGGGGGAAAAACTGTTTTTT. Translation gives CASSLGPGGEKLFF.